This T cell receptor (beta chain) stems from a study of OX40 agonist ivuxolimab in advanced cancers. Background on the whole study: The costimulatory receptor OX40 (CD134) was targeted by ivuxolimab, a fully human IgG2 agonistic monoclonal antibody. The monotherapy dose-escalation portion (N of about 50 patients) of the phase I ivuxolimab trial is reported in the paper. Partial responses occurred in three dose-escalation patients, of whom one had hepatocellular carcinoma and two had cutaneous melanoma. A male proportion of roughly 80% and a mean age of 60 years, ranging from about 20 to 85, were recorded for the dose-escalation cohort. Patients were allowed to have had prior anti-PD-1, anti-PD-L1 or anti-CTLA-4 therapy, and approximately 40% of the dose-escalation patients had been treated with checkpoint inhibitors. Intravenous ivuxolimab was administered to patients every 2 weeks at six dose levels: 0.01, 0.1, 0.3, 1.5, 3 and 10 mg/kg. The purpose of peripheral TCRbeta sequencing was to test whether ivuxolimab changed TCR sequence diversity and led to clonal T-cell expansion. Among the roughly 50 dose-escalation patients, around 20 had hepatocellular carcinoma, around 15 melanoma, 9 renal cell carcinoma and 9 head and neck cancer.

What the research found in general, with its limitations: Low levels of normalized T-cell clonal expansion were also seen in some patients who did not respond. The antigen specificity of the clonally expanded peripheral T cells was not determined. At doses of 0.1 to 3.0 mg/kg, clonal expansion of both CD4+ and CD8+ blood T cells was observed from baseline to week 6. On average, CD8+ T cells showed more expanded clones than CD4+ T cells after ivuxolimab. In the 0.1-3.0 mg/kg groups, partial responders were among the patients with the lowest normalized peripheral clonal expansion, particularly in CD8+ T cells.

Patients with a history of autoimmune disease or receiving systemic immunosuppression were excluded from the trial. Peripheral blood for TCR sequencing was drawn from every dose cohort at baseline, at cycle 4 day 1 and at cycle 7 day 1. The samples were drawn from a first-in-human, open-label, multicenter phase I dose-escalation trial of ivuxolimab. The trial enrolled adults with locally advanced or metastatic head and neck squamous cell, hepatocellular, melanoma or renal cell carcinoma. Before TCR sequencing, CD4+ and CD8+ T cells were separately sorted from peripheral blood. A note on this clone: The antigen it recognizes is unknown. No quality values exist for individual bases; no much larger clone is one base distant.

Genomic DNA was extracted from sorted cells for sequencing of the TCRbeta CDR3 region. The immunoSEQ Assay was used to sequence the TCRbeta CDR3 regions. TCRdb stores this immuneACCESS table with in-frame sequences only. Part of the clones is absent; in the studies checked, under half of the shortfall reflects unresolved V genes, and no reason is known for the rest. This sample lists about 87,000 clones; less than 90% were detected once. Over 0.7% of the sample is in the top ten clones. Sequencing was performed on CD4+ or CD8+ T cells sorted from blood, taken in a trial of the OX40 agonist ivuxolimab. This receptor was obtained from an adult with an advanced solid tumor such as melanoma, head and neck, liver or kidney cancer.

In nucleotides, the sequence is TGTGCCTGGAGTGGGGGATTACACGGGGCGTCTGGAAACACCATATATTTT. Translated, it gives CAWSGGLHGASGNTIYF. The chain couples TRBV30 to TRBJ1-3; perhaps TRBD1 is the D gene, with 5 bases matching. Deletion took 1 base off V and 1 base off J, with a span of 17 bases between the germline ends. CDR1 and CDR2 are drawn from the germline V gene (reference sequence): GTSNPN, SVGIG. Inclusive of the bounding cysteine and phenylalanine, the CDR3 is 17 residues long. CDR3 DNA only is kept here, 51 bases in frame from base 1.